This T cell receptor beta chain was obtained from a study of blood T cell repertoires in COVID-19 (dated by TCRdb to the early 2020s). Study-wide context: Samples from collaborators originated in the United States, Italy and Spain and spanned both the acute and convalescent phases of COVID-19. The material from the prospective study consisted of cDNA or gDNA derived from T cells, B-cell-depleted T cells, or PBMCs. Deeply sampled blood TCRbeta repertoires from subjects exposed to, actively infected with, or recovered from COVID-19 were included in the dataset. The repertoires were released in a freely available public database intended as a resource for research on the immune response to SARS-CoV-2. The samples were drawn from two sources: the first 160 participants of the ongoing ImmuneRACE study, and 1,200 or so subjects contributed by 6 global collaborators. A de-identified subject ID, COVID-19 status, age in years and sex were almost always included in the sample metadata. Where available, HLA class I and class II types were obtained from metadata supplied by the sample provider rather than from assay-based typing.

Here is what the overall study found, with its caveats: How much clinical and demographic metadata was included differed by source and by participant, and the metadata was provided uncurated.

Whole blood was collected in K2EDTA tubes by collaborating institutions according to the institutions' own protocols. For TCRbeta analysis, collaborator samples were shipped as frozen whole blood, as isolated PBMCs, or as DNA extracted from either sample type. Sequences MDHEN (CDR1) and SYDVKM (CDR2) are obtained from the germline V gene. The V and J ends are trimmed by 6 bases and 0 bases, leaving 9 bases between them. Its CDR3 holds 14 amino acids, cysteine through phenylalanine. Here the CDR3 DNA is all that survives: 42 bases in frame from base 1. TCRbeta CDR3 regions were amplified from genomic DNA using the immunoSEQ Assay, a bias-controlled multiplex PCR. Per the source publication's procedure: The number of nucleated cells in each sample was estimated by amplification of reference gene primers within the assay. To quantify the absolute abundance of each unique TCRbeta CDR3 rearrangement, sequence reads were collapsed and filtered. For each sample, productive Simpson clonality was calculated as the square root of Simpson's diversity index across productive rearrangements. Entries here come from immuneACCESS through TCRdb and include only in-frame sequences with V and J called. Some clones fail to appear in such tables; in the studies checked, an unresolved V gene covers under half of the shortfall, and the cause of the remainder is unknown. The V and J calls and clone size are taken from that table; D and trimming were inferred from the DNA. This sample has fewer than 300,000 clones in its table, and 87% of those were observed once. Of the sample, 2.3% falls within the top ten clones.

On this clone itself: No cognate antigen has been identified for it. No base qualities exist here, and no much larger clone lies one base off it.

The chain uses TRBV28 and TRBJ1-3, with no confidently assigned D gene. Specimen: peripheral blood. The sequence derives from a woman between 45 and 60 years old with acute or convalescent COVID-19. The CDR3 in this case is CASRGSHSGNTIYF. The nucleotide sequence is TGTGCCAGCAGAGGGAGCCACTCTGGAAACACCATATATTTT. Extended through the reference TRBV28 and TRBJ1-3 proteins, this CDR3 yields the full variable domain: DVKVTQSSRYLVKRTGEKVFLECVQDMDHENMFWYRQDPGLGLRLIYFSYDVKMKEKGDIPEGYSVSREKKERFSLILESASTNQTSMYLCASRGSHSGNTIYFGEGSWLTVV.